These 5 T cell receptor beta chains were all obtained from the same sample, sequenced in a study of T cell responses to AZD1222 COVID-19 vaccine (dated by TCRdb to the early 2020s). Interpreted using the paper, the time point label stands for: about 28 days (+/-7) after the second vaccine dose. Libraries were made using the immunoSEQ multiplex PCR assay. The source is immuneACCESS, and TCRdb retained only in-frame sequences with V and J called. Part of the clones is not carried over; for the studies checked, unresolved V genes explain less than half of this, and the remainder is unexplained. A total of 95,000 to 150,000 clones appear in this sample, roughly 88% of them only once. Of the sample, about 28% is held by the ten largest clones. This sample comprised peripheral blood, obtained 28 days after the second AZD1222 dose. The receptors originated from an adult who received the AZD1222 COVID-19 vaccine.

V gene TRBV2 combines with J gene TRBJ1-3; D remains ambiguous. Germline V gene lookup returns CDR1 SNHLY and CDR2 FYNNEI. Trimming removed 7 bases at V and 4 bases at J, with 11 bases between. This CDR3 is 13 amino acids long. The CDR3: CASISGRGNTIYF. Here the CDR3 DNA reads TGTGCCAGCATCTCGGGCCGCGGAAACACCATATATTTT.

This clone was seen just once. This rearrangement joins TRBV7-2 to TRBJ1-2; TRBD1 is a possible D gene (6 bases). Germline assignment: CDR1 SGHTA and CDR2 FQGNSA. The CDR3 loop spans 14 amino acids. Trimming took off 9 bases at V and 0 bases at J, with 14 bases between the two ends. Written as DNA, the CDR3 is TGTGCCAGGACTCAAGGGGGATCTAACTATGGCTACACCTTC. It codes for CARTQGGSNYGYTF.

The chain couples TRBV5-4 to TRBJ1-2; D is unclear. Trimming left V 0 bases short and J 4 bases short, with 10 bases between. This CDR3 has 14 amino acids. Germline assignment: CDR1 SGHNT and CDR2 YYREEE (reference sequence). In DNA, the CDR3 is TGTGCCAGCAGCTTGGAGGGTAATACCTATGGCTACACCTTC. Translated: CASSLEGNTYGYTF.

The chain recombines TRBV5-1 with TRBJ1-1; D ambiguous. V was clipped by 7 bases and J by 2 bases, with 15 bases between them. From germline, CDR1 is SGHRS and CDR2 YFSETQ. CDR3 length: 14 amino acids. CDR3 loop: CASRSLPHNTEAFF. CDR3 bases: TGCGCCAGCCGGTCCCTACCCCACAACACTGAAGCTTTCTTT.

The J gene is TRBJ2-3, the V gene TRBV7-8; D may be TRBD1 (5 bases). Germline CDR1 is SGHVS and CDR2 is FQNEAQ. Trimming took 1 base from V and 3 from J, leaving 8 bases between them. This CDR3 comprises 14 residues. The CDR3 reads CASSLGQGTDTQYF. The CDR3 nucleotides are TGTGCCAGCAGCTTAGGGCAGGGAACAGATACGCAGTATTTT.